The 20 T cell receptor beta chains below were found in one sample sequenced in a study of T cell responses to AZD1222 COVID-19 vaccine. Method: immunoSEQ multiplex PCR; TCRdb's copy keeps in-frame clones and lacks some. The data contain 150,000 to 200,000 clones, 92% of them singletons. The starting material was peripheral blood, obtained on day 0 of AZD1222 vaccination. Receptors originate from an adult in good health.

The genes are TRBV4-1 and TRBJ2-7; 7 nucleotides agree with TRBD2. There are 16 residues in the CDR3. Germline V gene lookup returns CDR1 MGHRA and CDR2 YSYEKL. V lost 4 bases to trimming and J lost 3 bases; unmatched junction nucleotides: 12. The CDR3 region is CASSPGVSGPFYEQYF. The CDR3 DNA reads as TGCGCCAGCAGCCCGGGGGTTAGCGGGCCCTTCTACGAGCAGTACTTC.

The V and J genes are TRBV11-3 and TRBJ2-1; 7 bases fit TRBD1. The CDR3 extends over 15 amino acids. Germline loops: CDR1 SGHNT, CDR2 YENEEA. Trimming at V came to 0 bases and at J to 6 bases, leaving 5 bases not matched to a gene. CDR3 in amino acids: CASSLETGQGNEQFF. The CDR3 DNA sequence: TGTGCCAGCAGCTTAGAGACAGGGCAAGGCAATGAGCAGTTCTTC.

The chain is built from TRBV5-6 and TRBJ1-5; no reliable D call. Germline CDR1 is SGHDT and CDR2 is YYEEEE. V dropped 4 bases and J dropped 0 bases, with 5 bases sitting between them. The CDR3 loop spans 13 amino acids. CDR3 amino acids: CASSVDSNQPQHF. The CDR3 DNA sequence: TGTGCCAGCAGCGTGGATAGCAATCAGCCCCAGCATTTT.

This chain links TRBV18 with TRBJ1-3; 11 nucleotides match TRBD1. Germline lookup yields CDR1 KGHSH and CDR2 LQKENI. This CDR3 has 16 residues. V trimming: 2 bases; J trimming: 3 bases; junction bases outside the gene matches: 3. CDR3: CASSPRTGGSGNTIYF. In nucleotides, the CDR3 is TGTGCCAGCTCACCAAGGACAGGGGGCAGTGGAAACACCATATATTTT.

This clone was seen more than once but under ten times. This chain connects TRBV6-6 to TRBJ1-2; 7 positions match TRBD1. Germline trimming cut 5 bases from V and 0 bases from J; bases unmatched to any gene: 3. This CDR3 contains 14 residues. CDR1 is MNHNY, CDR2 SVGAGI, per germline (reference sequence). The CDR3 coding sequence is TGTGCCAGCAGTCAAGGGACAGCTAACTATGGCTACACCTTC. It specifies CASSQGTANYGYTF.

This clone was found a few times. This specimen includes other DNA sequences encoding the same CDR3. CDR3: CASSGDGYEQYF. The CDR3 coding sequence is TGTGCCAGTAGTGGGGACGGGTACGAGCAGTACTTC. The rearrangement joins TRBV19 to TRBJ2-7; D tentatively reads TRBD1 or TRBD2 (5 bases each). V lost 5 bases and J 4 bases, leaving 9 bases between the germline ends. Germline lookup yields CDR1 LNHDA and CDR2 SQIVND (reference sequence). This CDR3 is 12 amino acids long.

This clone was observed once. The gene calls are TRBV19 and TRBJ2-7, with D unclear. V was shortened by 1 base and J by 6 bases, with 4 bases between the two germline ends. CDR1 and CDR2 (germline): LNHDA, SQIVND (reference sequence). This CDR3 region has 11 residues. CDR3 residues: CASSIGREQYF. Written as DNA, the CDR3 is TGTGCCAGTAGTATAGGGCGCGAGCAGTACTTC.

The chain couples TRBV5-4 to TRBJ2-1, with 10 bases lining up with TRBD2. Trimming cost V 4 bases and J 5 bases; bases outside gene matches: 6. This CDR3 spans 15 amino acids. In germline, CDR1 is SGHNT, CDR2 YYREEE (reference sequence). CDR3 sequence reads: CASSNPSGGDNEQFF. CDR3 nucleotide sequence: TGTGCCAGCAGCAACCCTAGCGGGGGAGACAATGAGCAGTTCTTC.

This chain links TRBV10-3 with TRBJ2-3; the match to TRBD2 covers 9 bases. This CDR3 has 16 residues. Trimming at V came to 3 bases and at J to 5 bases, leaving 9 bases not matched to a gene. Per germline, CDR1 ENHRY and CDR2 SYGVKD. The CDR3 nucleotides are TGTGCCATCAGTGAAGTCGGCGGGGGGGCGAGAGATACGCAGTATTTT. Its protein product is CAISEVGGGARDTQYF.

The chain employs TRBV24-1 and TRBJ1-1; 7 bases map to TRBD1. V trimming: 7 bases; J trimming: 0 bases; junction bases outside the gene matches: 4. There are 14 residues in the CDR3. CDR1 KGHDR and CDR2 SFDVKD come from the germline V gene. The DNA for the CDR3 is TGTGCCACCAGACGAGGACAGGTGAACACTGAAGCTTTCTTT. It translates to CATRRGQVNTEAFF.

The chain links TRBV30 to TRBJ1-6, with a weak D call TRBD1 (5 bases). This CDR3 is 17 amino acids long. Trimming stripped 0 bases from V and 8 bases from J, with 20 bases between. The germline gives CDR1 GTSNPN, CDR2 SVGIG (reference sequence). The CDR3 nucleotides read TGTGCCTGGAGTGTACAGTGGGGAGGGACGGGGCATTCACCCCTCCACTTT. This encodes CAWSVQWGGTGHSPLHF.

The chain links TRBV10-3 to TRBJ2-3, with no clear D. Between the trimmed V and J ends, which lost 3 bases and 4 bases, there was a span of 14 bases. The germline CDR1 and CDR2 sequences are ENHRY and SYGVKD. The CDR3 is 15 amino acids. CDR3 nucleotide sequence: TGTGCCATCAGTGACCGACTCACCATCCCAGATACGCAGTATTTT. This encodes CAISDRLTIPDTQYF.

V is TRBV27 and J is TRBJ1-3, with a weak D call TRBD1 (5 bases). The CDR3 extends over 15 amino acids. The germline CDR1 and CDR2 sequences are MNHEY and SMNVEV (reference sequence). V dropped 8 bases and J dropped 3 bases, with 17 bases sitting between them. CDR3 sequence (DNA): TGTGCCAGCGGCCACCCCGCAGGGAATGGAAACACCATATATTTT. Translation: CASGHPAGNGNTIYF.

CDR3 protein: CASSRKGGLTEAFF. DNA of the CDR3: TGCGCCAGCAGCAGGAAGGGAGGGCTGACTGAAGCTTTCTTT. This chain links TRBV5-1 with TRBJ1-1; no reliable D call. Germline V gene lookup returns CDR1 SGHRS and CDR2 YFSETQ. The length of the CDR3 is 14 residues. V was clipped by 4 bases and J by 5 bases, with 15 bases between them.

The chain joins TRBV18 to TRBJ1-5; 9 bases are a match to TRBD1. The V gene's germline CDR1 is KGHSH and CDR2 LQKENI. The CDR3 has 16 residues. The trim removed 4 bases at V and 2 bases at J, leaving 6 bases unmatched. CDR3 bases: TGTGCCAGCTCACATAAGGACAGGGGCGGCAATCAGCCCCAGCATTTT. Translated: CASSHKDRGGNQPQHF.

There are a few counts of this clone. The CDR3 sequence: CASSFQREQYF. The CDR3 region has the DNA TGCGCCAGCAGCTTCCAGCGCGAGCAGTACTTC. The chain employs TRBV5-1 and TRBJ2-7; no clear D gene. V was trimmed by 2 bases and J by 6 bases, leaving 6 bases between them. CDR3 length: 11 residues. Germline lookup yields CDR1 SGHRS and CDR2 YFSETQ.

This chain uses TRBV7-2 with TRBJ2-5, with TRBD2 matching 9 bases. This CDR3 is 19 amino acids long. V trimming: 2 bases; J trimming: 4 bases; junction bases outside the gene matches: 17. Germline V gene sequence: CDR1 SGHTA, CDR2 FQGNSA. The CDR3 sequence is CASSLRGLAGPGSAETQYF. CDR3 DNA sequence: TGTGCCAGCAGCTTAAGAGGGCTAGCGGGGCCGGGCTCCGCAGAGACCCAGTACTTC.

The sample holds a few counts of this clone. The V call is TRBV4-1, the J call TRBJ1-1, with D perhaps TRBD1 (5 bases). Per germline, CDR1 MGHRA and CDR2 YSYEKL. The germline V and J ends were trimmed by 0 bases and 4 bases, with 12 bases remaining between them. CDR3 length equals 15 residues. The CDR3, as DNA: TGCGCCAGCAGCCAAGAACCAGGGAGTAGCACTGAAGCTTTCTTT. This encodes CASSQEPGSSTEAFF.

The chain recombines TRBV9 with TRBJ2-1, with D unclear. The CDR3 has 14 residues. V was clipped by 2 bases and J by 5 bases, with 11 bases between them. From germline, CDR1 is SGDLS and CDR2 YYNGEE. The CDR3 spells CASSVGLAHNEQFF. The CDR3 nucleotides read TGTGCCAGCAGCGTCGGTCTCGCGCACAATGAGCAGTTCTTC.

The gene calls are TRBV14 and TRBJ2-3; D gene unclear. The CDR3 runs 15 residues. Per germline, CDR1 SGHDN and CDR2 FVKESK. V dropped 1 base and J dropped 0 bases, with 8 bases sitting between them. CDR3 nucleotide sequence: TGTGCCAGCAGCCAAGTTAGGAGTAGCACAGATACGCAGTATTTT. It translates to CASSQVRSSTDTQYF.